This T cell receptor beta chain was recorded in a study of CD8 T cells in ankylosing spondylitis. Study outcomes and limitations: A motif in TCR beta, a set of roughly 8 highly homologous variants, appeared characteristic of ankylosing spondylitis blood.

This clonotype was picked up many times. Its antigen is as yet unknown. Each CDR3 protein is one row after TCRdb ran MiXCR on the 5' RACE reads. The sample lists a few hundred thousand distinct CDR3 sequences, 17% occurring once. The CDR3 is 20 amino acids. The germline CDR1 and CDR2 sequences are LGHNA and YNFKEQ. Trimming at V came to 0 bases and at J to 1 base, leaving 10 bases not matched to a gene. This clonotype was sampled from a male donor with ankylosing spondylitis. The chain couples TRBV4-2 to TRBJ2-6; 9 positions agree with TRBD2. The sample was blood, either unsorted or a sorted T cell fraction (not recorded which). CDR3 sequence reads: CASSQDVPSSGVSGANVLTF. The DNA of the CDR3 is TGTGCCAGCAGCCAAGACGTACCGTCTAGCGGGGTATCTGGGGCCAACGTCCTGACTTTC.